Listed below are T cell receptor beta chains from one sample, sequenced in a study of T cell responses to AZD1222 COVID-19 vaccine. Produced via immunoSEQ multiplex PCR; TCRdb's table is partial and in-frame only. The sample includes around 250,000 clones, roughly 93% seen only once; the top ten take around 0.5%. Here the sequenced sample was peripheral blood, taken on day 0 of AZD1222 vaccination. Receptors were obtained from an adult in good health. The CDR3 runs from the conserved cysteine through the conserved F or W. Fields, in order: D gene, V gene, clone size, J gene, CDR3 DNA, CDR3 protein. The D gene is left open where the match is weak. Size tells how often a clone was seen (once, few, many) or the class of an expanded clone, and some rows leave it out.

D: TRBD1; V: TRBV5-1; size: NA; J: TRBJ2-5; DNA: TGCGCCACCCAGACAGGGGGGACTCCGGAGACCCAGTACTTC; CDR3: CATQTGGTPETQYF
D: NA; V: TRBV18; size: NA; J: TRBJ1-3; DNA: TGTGCCAGCTCCGTCGGACCGGGAAACACCATATATTTT; CDR3: CASSVGPGNTIYF
D: NA; V: TRBV9; size: NA; J: TRBJ1-6; DNA: TGTGCCAGCAGCGTAGGGACGAGTATAAGGGAGTCACCCCTCCACTTT; CDR3: CASSVGTSIRESPLHF
D: TRBD2; V: TRBV25-1; size: NA; J: TRBJ2-2; DNA: TGTGCCAGCGAGCGGCTAGCGGGGACCGGGGAGCTGTTTTTT; CDR3: CASERLAGTGELFF
D: NA; V: TRBV6-4; size: NA; J: TRBJ2-3; DNA: TGTGCCAGCAGTGACTCGGCCACAGATACGCAGTATTTT; CDR3: CASSDSATDTQYF
D: TRBD2; V: TRBV2; size: NA; J: TRBJ2-7; DNA: TGTGCCAGCAGCGGGACTAGCGGGGGCTACGAGCAGTACTTC; CDR3: CASSGTSGGYEQYF
D: TRBD1; V: TRBV6-5; size: NA; J: TRBJ1-6; DNA: TGTGCCAGCAGTTACGGGACAGGGATGACTTCACCCCTCCACTTT; CDR3: CASSYGTGMTSPLHF
D: NA; V: TRBV5-1; size: NA; J: TRBJ2-3; DNA: TGCGCCAGCAGCCTTCCTACCTTGCCAGAGGCAGATACGCAGTATTTT; CDR3: CASSLPTLPEADTQYF
D: NA; V: TRBV3-1/TRBV3-2; size: once; J: TRBJ1-1; DNA: TGTGCCAGCAGCCCAGGAGGACCTTCGGGTGAAGCTTTCTTT; CDR3: CASSPGGPSGEAFF
D: NA; V: TRBV2; size: NA; J: TRBJ1-1; DNA: TGTGCCAGCACCGAGTGGGCGAACACTGAAGCTTTCTTT; CDR3: CASTEWANTEAFF
D: NA; V: TRBV3-1/TRBV3-2; size: NA; J: TRBJ2-2; DNA: TGTGCCAGCAGCCGCCCACCGGGACACAGGAACACCGGGGAGCTGTTTTTT; CDR3: CASSRPPGHRNTGELFF
D: TRBD2; V: TRBV15; size: NA; J: TRBJ2-5; DNA: TGTGCCACCAGCAGAGCGGGAGGACTCGGGGAGACCCAGTACTTC; CDR3: CATSRAGGLGETQYF
D: TRBD2; V: TRBV11-3; size: NA; J: TRBJ2-2; DNA: TGTGCCAGCAGCTCAAGCGGGACCAACACCGGGGAGCTGTTTTTT; CDR3: CASSSSGTNTGELFF
D: NA; V: TRBV20-1; size: NA; J: TRBJ2-2; DNA: TGCAGTGCTAGTTCCGGGACACCGAACACCGGGGAGCTGTTTTTT; CDR3: CSASSGTPNTGELFF
D: TRBD1; V: TRBV4-1; size: NA; J: TRBJ1-5; DNA: TGCGCCAGCAGCCTACGGACAGGGGGCAATCAGCCCCAGCATTTT; CDR3: CASSLRTGGNQPQHF
D: NA; V: TRBV5-1; size: NA; J: TRBJ1-1; DNA: TGCGCCAGCAGCCTGGCGCAGGGCACAGAAGTCACTGAAGCTTTCTTT; CDR3: CASSLAQGTEVTEAFF
D: NA; V: TRBV29-1; size: once; J: TRBJ2-1; DNA: TGCAGCGTTGAGGGGGGGGCCCACAACAATGAGCAGTTCTTC; CDR3: CSVEGGAHNNEQFF
D: TRBD1; V: TRBV5-1; size: NA; J: TRBJ2-2; DNA: TGCGCCAGCAGCTTGGTAGGACAGGGGGCATCGACCGGGGAGCTGTTTTTT; CDR3: CASSLVGQGASTGELFF
D: TRBD2; V: TRBV13; size: NA; J: TRBJ2-3; DNA: TGTGCCAGCAGCTTTCCTATACTAGCGGGGGGGCAGGGCACAGATACGCAGTATTTT; CDR3: CASSFPILAGGQGTDTQYF
D: NA; V: TRBV28; size: NA; J: TRBJ1-1; DNA: TGTGCCAGCGTACCGACAGCAAACACTGAAGCTTTCTTT; CDR3: CASVPTANTEAFF
D: NA; V: TRBV28; size: NA; J: TRBJ2-2; DNA: TGTGCCAGCAGTTTACGACCCGAAACCCCTATTACGAACACCGGGGAGCTGTTTTTT; CDR3: CASSLRPETPITNTGELFF
D: NA; V: TRBV7-9; size: NA; J: TRBJ2-3; DNA: TGTGCCAGCACCTCCGGGGCCACAGATACGCAGTATTTT; CDR3: CASTSGATDTQYF
D: NA; V: TRBV5-4; size: NA; J: TRBJ1-3; DNA: TGTGCCAGCAGCTGGGGGGGGTTAAACTCTGGAAACACCATATATTTT; CDR3: CASSWGGLNSGNTIYF
D: TRBD2; V: TRBV5-1; size: NA; J: TRBJ2-3; DNA: TGCGCCAGCAGCTTGGGAACTAGCGGGGGGGCCGATACGCAGTATTTT; CDR3: CASSLGTSGGADTQYF
D: NA; V: TRBV27; size: NA; J: TRBJ1-5; DNA: TGTGCCAGCAGCCAAGGGACCGACGGCAATCAGCCCCAGCATTTT; CDR3: CASSQGTDGNQPQHF
D: TRBD2; V: TRBV5-6; size: NA; J: TRBJ2-1; DNA: TGTGCCAGCAGCCTGATTGGGACTATTAACCCCAGGTCCTACAATGAGCAGTTCTTC; CDR3: CASSLIGTINPRSYNEQFF
D: NA; V: TRBV19; size: NA; J: TRBJ1-5; DNA: TGTGCCAGTATCCCCCCCGGTACAGATGGTAATCAGCCCCAGCATTTT; CDR3: CASIPPGTDGNQPQHF
D: TRBD2; V: TRBV29-1; size: NA; J: TRBJ2-7; DNA: TGCAGCTATAGCGGGCTTACCTACGAGCAGTACTTC; CDR3: CSYSGLTYEQYF
D: TRBD2; V: TRBV28; size: NA; J: TRBJ2-2; DNA: TGTGCCAGCAGCCTCACATTTAGCGGGACCACCGGGGAGCTGTTTTTT; CDR3: CASSLTFSGTTGELFF
D: TRBD1; V: TRBV19; size: NA; J: TRBJ1-1; DNA: TGTGCCAGTAGTAGACAGGGATTGGACACTGAAGCTTTCTTT; CDR3: CASSRQGLDTEAFF
D: NA; V: TRBV24-1; size: NA; J: TRBJ2-1; DNA: TGTGCCACCAGTGCCCCCACAGGGAGCTCCTACAATGAGCAGTTCTTC; CDR3: CATSAPTGSSYNEQFF
D: NA; V: TRBV6-1; size: few; J: TRBJ2-7; DNA: TGTGCCAGCAGTGATAGGGGGACTTCCTACGAGCAGTACTTC; CDR3: CASSDRGTSYEQYF
D: TRBD2; V: TRBV28; size: NA; J: TRBJ2-7; DNA: TGTGCCAGCAGTTTCGGGCTAGCGGGTTCCTACGAGCAGTACTTC; CDR3: CASSFGLAGSYEQYF
D: NA; V: TRBV11-3; size: NA; J: TRBJ1-1; DNA: TGTGCCAGCTCAACCGATTCGGGGACTGAAGCTTTCTTT; CDR3: CASSTDSGTEAFF
D: NA; V: TRBV29-1; size: NA; J: TRBJ2-7; DNA: TGCAGCGTCGACATCGCCTACGAGCAGTACTTC; CDR3: CSVDIAYEQYF